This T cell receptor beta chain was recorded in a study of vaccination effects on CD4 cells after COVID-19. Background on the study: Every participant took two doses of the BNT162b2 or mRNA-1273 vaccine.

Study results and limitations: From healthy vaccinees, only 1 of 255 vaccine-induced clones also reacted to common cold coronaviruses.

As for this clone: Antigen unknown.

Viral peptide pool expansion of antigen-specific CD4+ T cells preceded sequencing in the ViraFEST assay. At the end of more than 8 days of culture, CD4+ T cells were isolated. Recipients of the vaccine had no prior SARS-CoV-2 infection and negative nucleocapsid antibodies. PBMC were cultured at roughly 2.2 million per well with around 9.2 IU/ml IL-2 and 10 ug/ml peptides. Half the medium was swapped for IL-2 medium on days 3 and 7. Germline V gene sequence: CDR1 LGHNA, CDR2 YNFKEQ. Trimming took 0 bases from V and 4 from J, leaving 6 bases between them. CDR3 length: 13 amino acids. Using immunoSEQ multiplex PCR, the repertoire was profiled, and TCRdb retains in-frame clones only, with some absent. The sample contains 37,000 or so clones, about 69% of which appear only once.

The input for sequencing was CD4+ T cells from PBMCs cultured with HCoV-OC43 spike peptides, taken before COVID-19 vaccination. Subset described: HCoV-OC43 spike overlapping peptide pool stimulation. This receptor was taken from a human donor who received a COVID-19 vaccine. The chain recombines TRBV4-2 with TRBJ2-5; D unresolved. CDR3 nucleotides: TGTGCCAGCAGCCAAGATCGAGCAGAGACCCAGTACTTC. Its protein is CASSQDRAETQYF.